The rows below give T cell receptor beta chains drawn from one sample of a study of blood T cell repertoires in COVID-19. Profiled with immunoSEQ multiplex PCR; TCRdb holds only in-frame clones, not every one. The table has under 350,000 clones, 65% to 90% seen once. Sequences were obtained from PBMCs or T cells enriched from blood (not recorded which). These receptors all come from a middle-aged woman with acute COVID-19. CDR3s include the opening cysteine and the closing phenylalanine or tryptophan. Each record gives: clone size, J gene, D gene, V gene, CDR3 protein, CDR3 DNA. A D gene is named only where the DNA matches it firmly. Clone sizes are given selectively: once, few, many, or a class where the clone is expanded.

size: .
J: TRBJ1-5
D: TRBD1
V: TRBV28
CDR3: CASSLRDRGPYSNQPQHF
DNA: TGTGCCAGCAGTTTGCGGGACAGGGGTCCTTATAGCAATCAGCCCCAGCATTTT

size: .
J: TRBJ1-3
D: .
V: TRBV2
CDR3: CASRGDISGNTIYF
DNA: TGTGCCAGCAGGGGGGACATCTCTGGAAACACCATATATTTT

size: .
J: TRBJ1-5
D: TRBD1
V: TRBV5-1
CDR3: CASSLDGQGAQPQHF
DNA: TGCGCCAGCAGCTTGGACGGACAGGGGGCGCAGCCCCAGCATTTT

size: .
J: TRBJ2-7
D: TRBD2
V: TRBV20-1
CDR3: CSASPGTSGRAYEQYF
DNA: TGCAGTGCTAGTCCCGGGACTAGCGGGAGGGCCTACGAGCAGTACTTC

size: .
J: TRBJ2-1
D: .
V: TRBV9
CDR3: CASSAPLATRYNEQFF
DNA: TGTGCCAGCAGCGCCCCCCTAGCAACCCGCTACAATGAGCAGTTCTTC

size: .
J: TRBJ1-4
D: TRBD1
V: TRBV24-1
CDR3: CATSDRTGRGKLFF
DNA: TGTGCCACCAGTGACCGGACAGGGAGAGGAAAACTGTTTTTT

size: few
J: TRBJ2-2
D: TRBD2
V: TRBV9
CDR3: CASSVRGTSVSGELFF
DNA: TGTGCCAGCAGCGTTCGAGGGACTAGCGTGTCCGGGGAGCTGTTTTTT

size: .
J: TRBJ2-3
D: .
V: TRBV7-3
CDR3: CASSSRVPRQKTSTDTQYF
DNA: TGTGCCAGCAGCTCCCGCGTACCCAGACAGAAGACTAGCACAGATACGCAGTATTTT

size: .
J: TRBJ2-2
D: .
V: TRBV7-9
CDR3: CASSPNLGDSPTGELFF
DNA: TGTGCCAGCAGCCCGAATTTAGGGGACTCTCCAACCGGGGAGCTGTTTTTT

size: .
J: TRBJ1-1
D: TRBD1
V: TRBV11-2
CDR3: CASRPGQVNTEAFF
DNA: TGTGCCAGCAGACCCGGACAGGTGAACACTGAAGCTTTCTTT

size: .
J: TRBJ1-6
D: TRBD1
V: TRBV5-4
CDR3: CASSWGGQGKAYNSPLHF
DNA: TGTGCCAGCAGCTGGGGGGGACAGGGGAAGGCCTATAATTCACCCCTCCACTTT

size: .
J: TRBJ2-2
D: .
V: TRBV29-1
CDR3: CSLIITGELFF
DNA: TGCAGCCTAATTATCACCGGGGAGCTGTTTTTT

size: .
J: TRBJ2-3
D: .
V: TRBV14
CDR3: CASSSPGHSTDTQYF
DNA: TGTGCCAGCTCCTCTCCGGGACACTCCACAGATACGCAGTATTTT

size: .
J: TRBJ2-3
D: .
V: TRBV7-3
CDR3: CASSPNRVSTDTQYF
DNA: TGTGCCAGCAGCCCAAACAGGGTCTCCACAGATACGCAGTATTTT

size: .
J: TRBJ2-5
D: TRBD2
V: TRBV19
CDR3: CASSPRSGRAMRETQYF
DNA: TGTGCCAGTAGTCCCCGGAGCGGGAGGGCCATGAGGGAGACCCAGTACTTC

size: .
J: TRBJ1-5
D: TRBD1
V: TRBV27
CDR3: CASSFRGNGNQPQHF
DNA: TGTGCCAGCAGTTTCAGGGGGAATGGCAATCAGCCCCAGCATTTT

size: few
J: TRBJ1-6
D: TRBD1
V: TRBV28
CDR3: CASSPGQGWTPLHF
DNA: TGTGCCAGCAGTCCGGGACAGGGTTGGACACCCCTCCACTTT

size: .
J: TRBJ2-5
D: .
V: TRBV6-5
CDR3: CASILAWAGETQYF
DNA: TGTGCCAGCATCCTTGCGTGGGCAGGGGAGACCCAGTACTTC

size: .
J: TRBJ1-5
D: TRBD1
V: TRBV5-1
CDR3: CASSQGTEGYQPQHF
DNA: TGCGCCAGCAGCCAGGGGACAGAGGGCTATCAGCCCCAGCATTTT

size: .
J: TRBJ2-5
D: .
V: TRBV14
CDR3: CASSQIDYQETQYF
DNA: TGTGCCAGCAGCCAAATAGACTACCAAGAGACCCAGTACTTC

size: .
J: TRBJ1-5
D: .
V: TRBV27
CDR3: CASSLRGSGNQPQHF
DNA: TGTGCCAGCAGTTTAAGAGGGAGCGGCAATCAGCCCCAGCATTTT

size: .
J: TRBJ1-5
D: .
V: TRBV6-5
CDR3: CASRDTTLLNQPQHF
DNA: TGTGCCAGCAGGGATACTACCCTACTAAATCAGCCCCAGCATTTT

size: .
J: TRBJ2-1
D: TRBD2
V: TRBV28
CDR3: CASSITGTSGRNEQFF
DNA: TGTGCCAGCAGTATTACCGGGACTAGCGGGAGAAATGAGCAGTTCTTC

size: few
J: TRBJ1-3
D: .
V: TRBV19
CDR3: CASIPTVSGNTIYF
DNA: TGTGCCAGTATCCCGACAGTGTCTGGAAACACCATATATTTT

size: .
J: TRBJ2-2
D: TRBD1
V: TRBV11-2
CDR3: CASSSWRTGAGELFF
DNA: TGTGCCAGCAGCTCTTGGCGGACAGGGGCCGGGGAGCTGTTTTTT

size: .
J: TRBJ1-2
D: TRBD1
V: TRBV6-6
CDR3: CASSSGQSYGYTF
DNA: TGTGCCAGCAGTTCGGGACAGTCCTATGGCTACACCTTC

size: .
J: TRBJ2-3
D: TRBD2
V: TRBV13
CDR3: CASSSTRDYHF
DNA: TGTGCCAGCAGCTCGACACGGGACTACCATTTT

size: once
J: TRBJ1-2
D: .
V: TRBV9
CDR3: CASSVPGNYGYTF
DNA: TGTGCCAGCAGCGTGCCAGGGAACTATGGCTACACCTTC